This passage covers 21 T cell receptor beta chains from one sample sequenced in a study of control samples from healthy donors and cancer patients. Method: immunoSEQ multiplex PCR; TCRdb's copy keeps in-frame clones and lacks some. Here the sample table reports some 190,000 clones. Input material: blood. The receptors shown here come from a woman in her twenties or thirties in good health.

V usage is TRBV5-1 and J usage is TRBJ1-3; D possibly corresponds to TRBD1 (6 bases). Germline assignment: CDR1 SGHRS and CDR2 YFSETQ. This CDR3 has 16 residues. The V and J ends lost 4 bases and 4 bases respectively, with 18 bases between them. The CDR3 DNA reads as TGCGCCAGCAGCCCAGAAGGGGGGCTAGGAGGAAACACCATATATTTT. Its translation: CASSPEGGLGGNTIYF. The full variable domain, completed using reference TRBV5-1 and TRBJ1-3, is KAGVTQTPRYLIKTRGQQVTLSCSPISGHRSVSWYQQTPGQGLQFLFEYFSETQRNKGNFPGRFSGRQFSNSRSEMNVSTLELGDSALYLCASSPEGGLGGNTIYFGEGSWLTVV.

The chain's CDR3 is CASTKGRGRRGGNQPQHF. For the CDR3, the DNA is TGTGCCAGTACTAAGGGCAGGGGTCGCCGAGGGGGCAATCAGCCCCAGCATTTT. This chain joins TRBV19 and TRBJ1-5, with a tentative D call TRBD1 (6 bases). This CDR3 region has 18 residues. The V end was cut by 7 bases, the J end by 2 bases, with 24 bases between. Per germline, CDR1 LNHDA and CDR2 SQIVND (reference sequence).

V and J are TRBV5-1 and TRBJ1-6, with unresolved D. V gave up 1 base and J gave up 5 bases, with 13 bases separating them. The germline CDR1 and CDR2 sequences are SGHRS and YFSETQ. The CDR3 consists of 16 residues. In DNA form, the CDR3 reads TGCGCCAGCAGCTTGACAGACCCACCGGATAATTCACCCCTCCACTTT. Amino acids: CASSLTDPPDNSPLHF.

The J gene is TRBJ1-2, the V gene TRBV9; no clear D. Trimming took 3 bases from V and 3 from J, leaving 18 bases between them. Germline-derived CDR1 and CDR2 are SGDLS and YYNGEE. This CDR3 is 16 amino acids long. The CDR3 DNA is TGTGCCAGCAGCGGACTTTGGACTGGAGCAGACTATGGCTACACCTTC. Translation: CASSGLWTGADYGYTF.

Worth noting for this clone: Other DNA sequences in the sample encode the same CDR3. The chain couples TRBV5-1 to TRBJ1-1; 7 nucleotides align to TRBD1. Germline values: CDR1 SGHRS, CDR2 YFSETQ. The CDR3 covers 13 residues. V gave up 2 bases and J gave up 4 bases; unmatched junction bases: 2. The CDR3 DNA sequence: TGCGCCAGCAGCTTCGAGGGGGCCACTGAAGCTTTCTTT. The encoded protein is CASSFEGATEAFF.

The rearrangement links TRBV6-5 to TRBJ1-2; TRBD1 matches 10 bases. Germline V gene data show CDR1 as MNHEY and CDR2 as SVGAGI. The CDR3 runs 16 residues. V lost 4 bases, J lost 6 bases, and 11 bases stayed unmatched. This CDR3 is CASSSPRDRGQDGYTF. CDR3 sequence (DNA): TGTGCCAGCAGTTCCCCCCGCGACAGGGGGCAAGATGGCTACACCTTC.

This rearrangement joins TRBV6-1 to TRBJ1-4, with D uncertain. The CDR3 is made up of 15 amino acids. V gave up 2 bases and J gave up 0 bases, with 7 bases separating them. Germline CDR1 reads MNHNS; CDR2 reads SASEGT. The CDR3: CASSENTATNEKLFF. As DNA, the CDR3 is TGTGCCAGCAGTGAAAACACAGCAACTAATGAAAAACTGTTTTTT.

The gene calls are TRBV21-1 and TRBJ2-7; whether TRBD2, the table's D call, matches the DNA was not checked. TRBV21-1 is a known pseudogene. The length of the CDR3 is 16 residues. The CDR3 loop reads CASSKGVGESGHEQYF. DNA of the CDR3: TGTGCCAGCAGCAAAGGCGTCGGGGAAAGCGGCCACGAGCAGTACTTC.

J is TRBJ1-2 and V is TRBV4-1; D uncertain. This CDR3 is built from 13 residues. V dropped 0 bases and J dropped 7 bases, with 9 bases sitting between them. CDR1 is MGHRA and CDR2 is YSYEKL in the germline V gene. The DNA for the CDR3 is TGCGCCAGCAGCCAAGAACGCGGGCTTGGCTACACCTTC. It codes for CASSQERGLGYTF.

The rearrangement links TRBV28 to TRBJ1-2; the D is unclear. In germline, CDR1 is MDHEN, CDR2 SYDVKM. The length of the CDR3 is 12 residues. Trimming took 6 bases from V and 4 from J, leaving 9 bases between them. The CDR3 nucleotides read TGTGCCAGCAGCTGGACGGGCTATGGCTACACCTTC. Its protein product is CASSWTGYGYTF.

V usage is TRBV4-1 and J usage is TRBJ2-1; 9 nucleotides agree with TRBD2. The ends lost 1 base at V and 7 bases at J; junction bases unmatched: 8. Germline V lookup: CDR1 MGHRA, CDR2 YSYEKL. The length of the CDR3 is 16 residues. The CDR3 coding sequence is TGCGCCAGCAGCCAAGTCCTCCTAGCGGGGCTAAATGAGCAGTTCTTC. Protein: CASSQVLLAGLNEQFF.

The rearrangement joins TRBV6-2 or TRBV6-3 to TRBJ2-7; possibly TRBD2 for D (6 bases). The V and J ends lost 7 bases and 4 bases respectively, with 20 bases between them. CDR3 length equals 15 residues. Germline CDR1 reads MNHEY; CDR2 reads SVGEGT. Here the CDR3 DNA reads TGTGCCAGCACCCCTGTGGGGCTACGGGGGTACGAGCAGTACTTC. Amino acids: CASTPVGLRGYEQYF.

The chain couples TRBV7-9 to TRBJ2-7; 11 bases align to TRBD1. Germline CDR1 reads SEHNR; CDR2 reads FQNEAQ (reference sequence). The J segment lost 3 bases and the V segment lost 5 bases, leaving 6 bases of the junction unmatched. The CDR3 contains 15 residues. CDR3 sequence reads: CASSLGQGVLYEQYF. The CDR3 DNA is TGTGCCAGCAGCCTGGGACAGGGGGTTCTCTACGAGCAGTACTTC. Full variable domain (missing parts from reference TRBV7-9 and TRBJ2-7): DTGVSQNPRHKITKRGQNVTFRCDPISEHNRLYWYRQTLGQGPEFLTYFQNEAQLEKSRLLSDRFSAERPKGSFSTLEIQRTEQGDSAMYLCASSLGQGVLYEQYFGPGTRLTVT.

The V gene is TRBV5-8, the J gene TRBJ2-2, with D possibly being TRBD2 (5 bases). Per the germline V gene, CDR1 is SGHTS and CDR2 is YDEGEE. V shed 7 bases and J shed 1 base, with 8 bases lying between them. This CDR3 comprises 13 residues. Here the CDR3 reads CASREGNTGELFF. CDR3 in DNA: TGTGCCAGCCGAGAGGGGAACACCGGGGAGCTGTTTTTT.

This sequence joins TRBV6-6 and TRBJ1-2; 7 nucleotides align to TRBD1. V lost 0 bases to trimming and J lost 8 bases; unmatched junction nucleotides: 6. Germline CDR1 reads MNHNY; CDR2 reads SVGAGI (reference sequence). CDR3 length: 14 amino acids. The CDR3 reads CASSYSGQMAGYTF. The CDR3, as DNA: TGTGCCAGCAGTTACTCGGGACAGATGGCGGGCTACACCTTC.

The CDR3 is CASGTDRDGWAFF. The CDR3 bases are TGTGCCAGCGGAACGGACAGGGACGGGTGGGCTTTCTTT. The chain recombines TRBV25-1 with TRBJ1-1; TRBD1 agrees at 8 bases. The ends lost 8 bases at V and 11 bases at J; junction bases unmatched: 13. Germline CDR1 reads MGHDK; CDR2 reads SYGVNS. CDR3 size: 13 residues.

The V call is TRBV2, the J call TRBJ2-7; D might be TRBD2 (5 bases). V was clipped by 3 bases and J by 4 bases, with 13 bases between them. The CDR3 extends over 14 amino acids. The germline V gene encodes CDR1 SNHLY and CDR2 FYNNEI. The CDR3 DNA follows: TGTGCCAGCAGTGAGGACTCGTCTGTTTACGAGCAGTACTTC. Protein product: CASSEDSSVYEQYF.

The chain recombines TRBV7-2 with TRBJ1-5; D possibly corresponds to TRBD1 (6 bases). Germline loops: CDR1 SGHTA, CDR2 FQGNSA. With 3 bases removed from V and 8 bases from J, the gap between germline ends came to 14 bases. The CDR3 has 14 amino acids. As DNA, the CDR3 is TGTGCCAGCAGCTTCCAGGGGACAAAGGAGCCCCAGCATTTT. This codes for CASSFQGTKEPQHF.

The DNA of the CDR3 is TGTGCCTGGAGTGTATTGCGGGGGCATGGCTACACCTTC. Residues: CAWSVLRGHGYTF. The genes are TRBV30 and TRBJ1-2; a weak D match, TRBD1 (6 bases). Trimming cost V 0 bases and J 6 bases, with 11 bases left between them. Germline CDR1 is GTSNPN and CDR2 is SVGIG (reference sequence). The CDR3 sequence is 13 residues long.

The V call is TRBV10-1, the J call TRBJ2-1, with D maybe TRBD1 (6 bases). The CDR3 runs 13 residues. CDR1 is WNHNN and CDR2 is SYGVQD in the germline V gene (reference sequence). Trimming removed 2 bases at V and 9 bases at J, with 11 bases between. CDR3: CASSERPGAEQFF. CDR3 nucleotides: TGCGCCAGCAGTGAGCGACCAGGGGCTGAGCAGTTCTTC.

CDR3 residues: CASSIADSNSPLHF. CDR3 coding DNA: TGTGCCAGTAGTATAGCCGACAGTAATTCACCCCTCCACTTT. V usage is TRBV19 and J usage is TRBJ1-6; the D gene is possibly TRBD1 (5 bases). This CDR3 spans 14 amino acids. V lost 1 base and J lost 6, with 7 bases in between. Germline CDR1 LNHDA, CDR2 SQIVND (reference sequence). The full variable domain, rest sourced from reference TRBV19 and TRBJ1-6, is DGGITQSPKYLFRKEGQNVTLSCEQNLNHDAMYWYRQDPGQGLRLIYYSQIVNDFQKGDIAEGYSVSREKKESFPLTVTSAQKNPTAFYLCASSIADSNSPLHFGNGTRLTVT.